These 19 T cell receptor beta chains were all obtained from the same sample, sequenced in a study of blood T cell repertoires in COVID-19 (dated by TCRdb to about 2020). Library prep was done by the immunoSEQ multiplex PCR assay. What TCRdb holds here is the immuneACCESS table cut down to in-frame rearrangements. Part of the clones is not present; checked against another copy, under half of the missing clones reflect an unresolved V gene, and the others are unexplained. Here the sample has 200,000 to 300,000 clones; approximately 85% occur a single time. Approximately 0.7% of the sample goes to the ten largest clones. Source material: peripheral blood. These receptors were collected from a human donor in a cohort sampled during active COVID-19.

The V call is TRBV5-1, the J call TRBJ2-7; perhaps TRBD2 as D (5 bases). The CDR3 runs 13 residues. With 4 bases removed from V and 3 bases from J, the gap between germline ends came to 11 bases. Germline CDR1 and CDR2: SGHRS and YFSETQ. The CDR3: CASSTDSYYEQYF. The CDR3 bases are TGCGCCAGCAGCACGGACTCATACTACGAGCAGTACTTC.

This chain links TRBV6-4 with TRBJ2-6; the D gene is possibly TRBD2 (5 bases). The germline V gene encodes CDR1 MRHNA and CDR2 SNTAGT. The CDR3 loop spans 14 amino acids. The V gene lost 4 bases and the J gene lost 4 bases, with 8 bases spanning the gap. The CDR3 here is CASSAGYGANVLTF. CDR3 coding DNA: TGTGCCAGCAGTGCGGGGTACGGGGCCAACGTCCTGACTTTC.

CDR3: CASSPGLPTYEQYF. DNA for the CDR3: TGTGCCAGCTCGCCGGGACTCCCAACCTACGAGCAGTACTTC. The chain is built from TRBV18 and TRBJ2-7; weak D call: TRBD2 (6 bases). Trimming took off 6 bases at V and 2 bases at J, with 14 bases between the two ends. The CDR3 runs 14 residues. Germline V CDR1 and CDR2: KGHSH, LQKENI.

This chain joins TRBV5-1 and TRBJ1-5, with 8 bases that match TRBD1. The CDR3 runs to 15 residues. V lost 2 bases and J lost 4; bases outside the gene matches: 5. Germline V gives CDR1 SGHRS, CDR2 YFSETQ. For the CDR3, the DNA is TGCGCCAGCAGCTTACAGGGGGGAGAGAATCAGCCCCAGCATTTT. It translates to CASSLQGGENQPQHF.

The rearrangement joins TRBV28 to TRBJ2-6; 8 bases align to TRBD1. The CDR3 runs 20 residues. V lost 6 bases to trimming and J lost 0 bases; unmatched junction nucleotides: 16. The germline V gene encodes CDR1 MDHEN and CDR2 SYDVKM. CDR3 residues: CASSVGQGVWESSGANVLTF. In DNA, the CDR3 is TGTGCCAGCAGCGTTGGACAGGGTGTCTGGGAAAGCTCTGGGGCCAACGTCCTGACTTTC.

This sequence joins TRBV27 and TRBJ1-2; maybe TRBD1 (6 bases). The germline V gene has CDR1 MNHEY and CDR2 SMNVEV (reference sequence). This CDR3 has 14 residues. Deletions cut 3 bases from V and 6 bases from J, with 14 bases between. CDR3 amino acids: CASSFGQGSDGYTF. The CDR3 DNA is TGTGCCAGCAGTTTCGGGCAGGGGTCGGATGGCTACACCTTC.

This clone was picked up one time. The rearrangement joins TRBV7-2 to TRBJ2-1; the match to TRBD1 covers 9 bases. With V trimmed by 3 bases and J by 5 bases, 2 bases remained unmatched. Germline CDR1 and CDR2: SGHTA and FQGNSA. CDR3 size: 14 residues. CDR3 protein: CASSFGQGNNEQFF. For the CDR3, the DNA is TGTGCCAGCAGCTTCGGACAGGGGAACAATGAGCAGTTCTTC.

The chain is built from TRBV10-1 and TRBJ1-1; tentative D call: TRBD1 (6 bases). Trimming removed 2 bases at V and 1 base at J, with 17 bases between. CDR1 is WNHNN, CDR2 SYGVQD, per germline (reference sequence). The CDR3 extends over 17 amino acids. The CDR3 DNA reads as TGCGCCAGCAGTGAGCGTCTCGGCGGACAGTCGAACACTGAAGCTTTCTTT. This sequence encodes CASSERLGGQSNTEAFF.

The chain employs TRBV11-2 and TRBJ1-1, with 10 bases lining up with TRBD1. The CDR3 contains 13 residues. With 3 bases clipped from V and 6 bases from J, the junction kept 1 base outside the gene matches. Germline assignment: CDR1 SGHAT and CDR2 FQNNGV. CDR3 residues: CASSFGQGAEAFF. The CDR3 nucleotides read TGTGCCAGCAGCTTTGGACAGGGGGCTGAAGCTTTCTTT.

The chain is built from TRBV28 and TRBJ2-1; D unresolved. This CDR3 region has 13 residues. The germline CDR1 and CDR2 sequences are MDHEN and SYDVKM. The ends were cut back, 2 bases at V and 10 bases at J, with 12 bases in the middle. The CDR3 spells CASSLLRVAEQFF. The CDR3, as DNA: TGTGCCAGCAGTTTACTTCGGGTGGCCGAGCAGTTCTTC. Combining the CDR3 with reference TRBV28 and TRBJ2-1 gives the whole variable domain DVKVTQSSRYLVKRTGEKVFLECVQDMDHENMFWYRQDPGLGLRLIYFSYDVKMKEKGDIPEGYSVSREKKERFSLILESASTNQTSMYLCASSLLRVAEQFFGPGTRLTVL.

This chain joins TRBV5-1 and TRBJ2-1; D is possibly TRBD2 (6 bases). The CDR3 consists of 15 residues. The V end was cut by 4 bases, the J end by 9 bases, with 20 bases between. Germline assignment: CDR1 SGHRS and CDR2 YFSETQ. The CDR3 region has the DNA TGCGCCAGCAGCGGGCGGGAACGGGACTCAGGTGAGCAGTTCTTC. Translating gives CASSGRERDSGEQFF.

This chain links TRBV6-2 or TRBV6-3 with TRBJ2-7; possible D gene TRBD2, 6 bases. CDR3 length: 11 residues. The germline gives CDR1 MNHEY, CDR2 SVGEGT. With 4 bases removed from V and 5 bases from J, the gap between germline ends came to 6 bases. CDR3 coding DNA: TGTGCCAGCAGTTGGGGGGACGAGCAGTACTTC. It translates to CASSWGDEQYF.

The genes are TRBV7-2 and TRBJ1-2; perhaps TRBD1 as D (6 bases). V gave up 1 base and J gave up 3 bases, with 15 bases separating them. This CDR3 is built from 16 residues. Germline V gene lookup returns CDR1 SGHTA and CDR2 FQGNSA. The CDR3 loop reads CASSLGSSGGDYGYTF. The DNA for the CDR3 is TGTGCCAGCAGCTTAGGAAGTTCGGGGGGCGACTATGGCTACACCTTC.

The V call is TRBV5-1, the J call TRBJ2-5, with D hard to call. The CDR3 is 14 amino acids. V was clipped by 0 bases and J by 5 bases, with 11 bases between them. CDR1 is SGHRS and CDR2 is YFSETQ in the germline V gene. The CDR3 region is CASSLGQSQETQYF. The CDR3 DNA sequence: TGCGCCAGCAGCTTGGGGCAGTCCCAGGAGACCCAGTACTTC.

The chain joins TRBV12-3 or TRBV12-4 to TRBJ2-7; TRBD2 agrees at 9 bases. V shed 8 bases and J 6 bases; nucleotides not matched to a gene: 8. The CDR3 extends over 13 amino acids. The CDR3: CASLGLADREQYF. The CDR3 DNA sequence: TGTGCCAGCTTGGGACTAGCTGATCGCGAGCAGTACTTC.

This clone was seen a single time. The V call is TRBV7-3, the J call TRBJ2-1, with a possible D match to TRBD2 (6 bases). The CDR3 has 15 residues. Trimming cost V 2 bases and J 4 bases, with 12 bases left between them. Germline values: CDR1 SGHTA, CDR2 FQGTGA. For the CDR3, the DNA is TGTGCCAGCAGCTTAGCCAGCGGGCCGTACAATGAGCAGTTCTTC. This encodes CASSLASGPYNEQFF.

The rearrangement joins TRBV7-2 to TRBJ2-3; TRBD1 aligns across 9 bases. CDR1 and CDR2 (germline): SGHTA, FQGNSA. Unmatched junction bases numbered 4, after V lost 1 base and J lost 5 bases. This CDR3 contains 15 residues. CDR3 bases: TGTGCCAGCAGCTTAGACAGGGGGCTTGTAGATACGCAGTATTTT. Translated: CASSLDRGLVDTQYF. Variable domain in full (rest from reference TRBV7-2 and TRBJ2-3): GAGVSQSPSNKVTEKGKDVELRCDPISGHTALYWYRQSLGQGLEFLIYFQGNSAPDKSGLPSDRFSAERTGGSVSTLTIQRTQQEDSAVYLCASSLDRGLVDTQYFGPGTRLTVL.

This clone was found once. The genes are TRBV11-2 and TRBJ2-1; D remains unclear. V lost 0 bases to trimming and J lost 2 bases, with 2 bases between them. CDR3 length equals 13 residues. Germline V gene data show CDR1 as SGHAT and CDR2 as FQNNGV. The CDR3 protein is CASSLDTYNEQFF. CDR3 bases: TGTGCCAGCAGCTTAGACACCTACAATGAGCAGTTCTTC.

V gene TRBV3-1 (or the pseudogene TRBV3-2) combines with J gene TRBJ2-7, with TRBD2 matching over 10 bases. The germline gives CDR1 LGHDT, CDR2 YNNKEL (reference sequence). The J segment lost 7 bases and the V segment lost 6 bases, leaving 9 bases of the junction unmatched. The CDR3 runs 14 residues. This CDR3 reads CASSLAGAPWEQYF. CDR3 DNA: TGTGCCAGCAGTCTAGCGGGGGCTCCCTGGGAGCAGTACTTC.